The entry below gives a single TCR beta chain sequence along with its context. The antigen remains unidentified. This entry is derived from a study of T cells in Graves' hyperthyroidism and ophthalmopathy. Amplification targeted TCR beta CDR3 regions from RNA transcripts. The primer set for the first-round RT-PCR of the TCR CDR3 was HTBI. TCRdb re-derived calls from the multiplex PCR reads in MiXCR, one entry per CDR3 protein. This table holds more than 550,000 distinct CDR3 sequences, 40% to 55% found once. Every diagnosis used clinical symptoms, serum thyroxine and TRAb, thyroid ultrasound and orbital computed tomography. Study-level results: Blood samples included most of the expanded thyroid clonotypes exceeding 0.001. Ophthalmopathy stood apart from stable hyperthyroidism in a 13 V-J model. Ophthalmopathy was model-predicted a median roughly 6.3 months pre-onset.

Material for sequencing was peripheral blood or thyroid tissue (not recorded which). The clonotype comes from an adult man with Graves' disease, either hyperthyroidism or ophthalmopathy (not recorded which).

CDR3 DNA: TGCAGCTTGGCGGCAGGGGGCTTTTACGAGCAGTACTTC. This translates into CSLAAGGFYEQYF. The chain is built from TRBV29-1 and TRBJ2-7, with 8 bases identical to TRBD1. The CDR3 consists of 13 residues. J gave up 4 bases and V 8 bases, and 10 bases lay outside the gene matches. Germline CDR1 reads SQVTM; CDR2 reads ANQGSEA.